Presented here are 9 T cell receptor beta chains from one specimen sequenced in a study of early T cells in non-severe SARS-CoV-2 infection. TCRdb re-derived calls from the 5' RACE reads in MiXCR, one entry per CDR3 protein. The profile shows about 38,000 distinct CDR3 sequences, roughly 5% of them singletons. Sample: whole blood. These TCRs come from an adult who was a healthcare worker with PCR-confirmed SARS-CoV-2 infection or an uninfected control (not recorded which).

This clonotype was recorded many times. This chain joins TRBV20-1 and TRBJ2-1; 10 bases are shared with TRBD2. CDR1 and CDR2 from the germline V gene are DFQATT and SNEGSKA (reference sequence). V shed 0 bases and J 0 bases; nucleotides not matched to a gene: 5. The length of the CDR3 is 17 residues. CDR3 bases: TGCAGTGCTAGAGAAGGTAGCGGGAGGAGCTCCTACAATGAGCAGTTCTTC. This codes for CSAREGSGRSSYNEQFF.

This clonotype was found many times. The J gene is TRBJ1-1, the V gene TRBV6-2 or TRBV6-3; no definite D call. The CDR3 totals 13 residues. Trimming removed 0 bases at V and 8 bases at J, with 10 bases between. Per the germline V gene, CDR1 is MNHEY and CDR2 is SVGEGT. CDR3 bases: TGTGCCAGCAGTTACTCGTCTAAGGCAGAAGCTTTCTTT. Residues: CASSYSSKAEAFF.

This clonotype was counted ten times or more. This chain links TRBV20-1 with TRBJ1-2, with 7 bases fitting TRBD1. Trimming at V came to 4 bases and at J to 8 bases, leaving 10 bases not matched to a gene. The length of the CDR3 is 13 residues. The germline CDR1 and CDR2 sequences are DFQATT and SNEGSKA (reference sequence). CDR3 in amino acids: CSATRQGLGGYTF. CDR3 DNA: TGCAGTGCTACAAGACAGGGTTTGGGCGGCTACACCTTC.

This clonotype was seen repeatedly, ten times or more. The chain couples TRBV13 to TRBJ2-7, with a possible D match to TRBD2 (5 bases). The CDR3 loop spans 17 amino acids. V was trimmed by 4 bases and J by 0 bases, leaving 19 bases between them. The germline V gene encodes CDR1 PRHDT and CDR2 FYEKMQ (reference sequence). CDR3 in amino acids: CASSYGPPQGSSYEQYF. CDR3 sequence (DNA): TGTGCCAGCAGCTACGGTCCCCCTCAAGGGAGCTCCTACGAGCAGTACTTC.

This clonotype was observed a handful of times. Given a much more abundant clone one base away, this may be a read error. This sequence joins TRBV7-7 and TRBJ2-2; TRBD1 agrees at 8 bases. The germline V gene has CDR1 SSHAT and CDR2 FNYEAQ (reference sequence). The length of the CDR3 is 15 residues. CDR3 in DNA: TGTGCCAACAGCCCAGGACAGGGGAACACCGGGGAGCTGTTTTTT. The encoded protein is CANSPGQGNTGELFF. Full variable domain (rest looked up from reference TRBV7-7 and TRBJ2-2): GAGVSQSPRYKVTKRGQDVTLRCDPISSHATLYWYQQALGQGPEFLTYFNYEAQPDKSGLPSDRFSAERPEGSISTLTIQRTEQRDSAMYRCANSPGQGNTGELFFGEGSRLTVL.

This clonotype came up many times. The CDR3 sequence is CAIRGQGENTEAFF. The CDR3 bases are TGTGCCATCAGGGGACAGGGCGAAAACACTGAAGCTTTCTTT. The chain combines TRBV10-3 with TRBJ1-1; 9 bases agree with TRBD1. The CDR3 consists of 14 residues. CDR1 is ENHRY and CDR2 is SYGVKD in the germline V gene. The J segment lost 2 bases and the V segment lost 6 bases, leaving 4 bases of the junction unmatched.

This clonotype was counted only a few times. The V gene is TRBV10-2, the J gene TRBJ2-7; tentative D call: TRBD1 (6 bases). The CDR3 length is 15 residues. Germline V CDR1 and CDR2: WSHSY, SAAADI. The V and J ends lost 10 bases and 4 bases respectively, with 23 bases between them. The CDR3 DNA reads TGCGCCACACAGGAGGTCAGGACAGCTTTTTACGAGCAGTACTTC. It is translated as CATQEVRTAFYEQYF.

This clonotype was counted at least ten times. V gene TRBV10-1 combines with J gene TRBJ2-1, with 10 bases identical to TRBD2. The germline CDR1 and CDR2 sequences are WNHNN and SYGVQD (reference sequence). J gave up 3 bases and V 2 bases, and 4 bases lay outside the gene matches. CDR3 length: 16 residues. CDR3 sequence: CASSEGASGGYNEQFF. The CDR3 DNA reads as TGCGCCAGCAGTGAGGGGGCTAGCGGGGGCTACAATGAGCAGTTCTTC.

This clonotype was seen repeatedly, ten times or more. The genes are TRBV7-8 and TRBJ2-1; TRBD2 matches 7 bases. The CDR3 totals 14 residues. CDR1 is SGHVS and CDR2 is FQNEAQ in the germline V gene. V dropped 5 bases and J dropped 5; count of bases not matched to a gene: 6. The chain's CDR3 is CASSGRGYDNEQFF. Here the CDR3 DNA reads TGTGCCAGCAGCGGGCGGGGGTACGACAATGAGCAGTTCTTC.